The entry that follows covers one T cell receptor (beta chain) sequence. Across fewer than 25 US areas, participants ranged in age from roughly 18 to 89 years. Participant-reported clinical history was the basis for cohort assignment. The source of the sample is a study of blood T cell repertoires in COVID-19. Produced via immunoSEQ multiplex PCR; TCRdb's table is partial and in-frame only. The sample holds 200,000 to 250,000 clones, around 91% seen once. The sequenced sample was PBMCs or T cells enriched from blood (not recorded which). The receptor was isolated from a man between 25 and 39 years old who had been exposed to COVID-19.

Here the CDR3 DNA reads TGTGCCAGCAGTTGGAGCTACGAGCAGTACTTC. It encodes CASSWSYEQYF. The rearrangement links TRBV6-2 or TRBV6-3 to TRBJ2-7, with unresolved D. Trimming took off 4 bases at V and 3 bases at J, with 4 bases between the two ends. Germline V gene lookup returns CDR1 MNHEY and CDR2 SVGEGT. CDR3 size: 11 residues.